These T cell receptor beta chains were read from a single sample in a study of cytomegalovirus exposure and HLA in healthy donors. Here immunoSEQ multiplex PCR was the method, and the copy in TCRdb shows in-frame clones only, minus some. The data contain some 100,000 clones, under 80% of them singletons. Sequenced sample: PBMCs. Source of these receptors: a woman aged 18-29 years in good health and CMV-seropositive. Each CDR3 is given with its conserved first and last residue. A D gene is named only where the DNA matches it firmly. Clone size is not always given. Where it is, it says once, few, many or a class for expanded clones.

size	V	D	J	DNA	CDR3
.	TRBV5-1	TRBD2	TRBJ2-7	TGCGCCAGCAGAGGCGGCGGGAGGTCCTCCTACGAGCAGTACTTC	CASRGGGRSSYEQYF
.	TRBV28	.	TRBJ2-7	TGTGCCAGCACCCCGGGTTCTAGGTACGGGCAGTACTTC	CASTPGSRYGQYF
.	TRBV29-1	TRBD1	TRBJ2-5	TGCAGCGGGGATACGGGACAGGGTCGGTACTTC	CSGDTGQGRYF
.	TRBV28	.	TRBJ2-7	TGTGCCAGCAGGTCCTACAGGGAATGGGAGCAGTACTTC	CASRSYREWEQYF
.	TRBV7-2	TRBD1	TRBJ1-3	TGTGCCAGCAGCTTAGGACAGGGGAAAGGAAACACCATATATTTT	CASSLGQGKGNTIYF
.	TRBV29-1	TRBD1	TRBJ2-7	TGCAGCTACCGTCAGGACAGGGAGTACTTC	CSYRQDREYF
once	TRBV4-3	TRBD2	TRBJ2-5	TGCGCCAGCAGCCAAGATAGTGCGGGAGGGCTGGCCGGGGAGACCCAGTACTTC	CASSQDSAGGLAGETQYF
few	TRBV29-1	TRBD1	TRBJ2-3	TGCAGCGTGAAAGGGGGCATAGATACGCAGTATTTT	CSVKGGIDTQYF
.	TRBV28	.	TRBJ1-1	TGTGCCAGCAGTTTCTCCCCCAACACTGAAGCTTTCTTT	CASSFSPNTEAFF
.	TRBV27	.	TRBJ2-7	TGTGCCAGCAGAACTGCCGGGACTCCATTTGACGAGCAGTACTTC	CASRTAGTPFDEQYF
.	TRBV7-2	.	TRBJ2-7	TGTGCCAGCAGCTTAGCGCGCCTGCGGGAGCAGTACTTC	CASSLARLREQYF
.	TRBV7-3	TRBD2	TRBJ2-3	TGTGCCAGCAGCTTACTAGCGGGAGATCACACAGATACGCAGTATTTT	CASSLLAGDHTDTQYF
.	TRBV19	.	TRBJ2-7	TGTGCCAGTAGTATAGATCAAGGACTGCCACCTCGCGAGCAGTACTTC	CASSIDQGLPPREQYF
few	TRBV2	TRBD1	TRBJ1-1	TGTGCCAGCAGCGGACAGGGGTATGAAGCTTTCTTT	CASSGQGYEAFF
.	TRBV6-5	.	TRBJ2-5	TGTGCCAGCAGTTACAGGGGGCAAGAGACCCAGTACTTC	CASSYRGQETQYF
.	TRBV6-1	.	TRBJ1-1	TGTGCCAGCAGTGAAGCTGGGGACTCCCCCACTGAAGCTTTCTTT	CASSEAGDSPTEAFF
.	TRBV19	.	TRBJ1-1	TGTGCCAGTAGTATACGTCTCGGCGGAGCATTAATGGCTTTCTTT	CASSIRLGGALMAFF
.	TRBV7-2	TRBD2	TRBJ2-7	TGTGCCAGCAGCCCCCCACGAGCGGGAGGAAAGTACGAGCAGTACTTC	CASSPPRAGGKYEQYF
.	TRBV4-1	TRBD2	TRBJ2-2	TGCGCCAGCAGCCAAGATTTACTAGCGGCCTTGAACACCGGGGAGCTGTTTTTT	CASSQDLLAALNTGELFF
.	TRBV28	TRBD2	TRBJ2-7	TGTGCCAGCGGGTTCCGGTCGGGACTAGCGGGAGAACACGAGCAGTACTTC	CASGFRSGLAGEHEQYF
.	TRBV4-3	TRBD1	TRBJ1-3	TGCGCCAGCAGCCTGGACAGGGGAGGGTCTGGAAACACCATATATTTT	CASSLDRGGSGNTIYF
.	TRBV10-3	.	TRBJ2-1	TGTGCCATCAAGGAACAGGCCCAGAGCAATGAGCAGTTCTTC	CAIKEQAQSNEQFF
.	TRBV19	TRBD1	TRBJ2-7	TGTGCCAGTAGTACTCCGGGACAGGCTTTCTACGAGCAGTACTTC	CASSTPGQAFYEQYF
.	TRBV14	.	TRBJ2-4	TGTGCCCTAGGGGAGGCACCCGAGGAGGCCAAAAACATTCAGTACTTC	CALGEAPEEAKNIQYF
once	TRBV16	.	TRBJ2-1	TGTGCCAGCAGCCAATCACGGAATGAGCAGTTCTTC	CASSQSRNEQFF
.	TRBV6-5	TRBD1	TRBJ2-1	TGTGCCAGCAGTTACACCGGACAGGCCGCATACAATGAGCAGTTCTTC	CASSYTGQAAYNEQFF
once	TRBV5-1	.	TRBJ2-1	TGCGCCAGCAGCTTGGCCAGGGGAGAGCAGTTCTTC	CASSLARGEQFF
.	TRBV13	TRBD2	TRBJ2-1	TGTGCCAGCAGCTTACTCGCGGGAGGGAGAAATGAGCAGTTCTTC	CASSLLAGGRNEQFF